These 24 T cell receptor beta chains were all obtained from the same sample, sequenced in a study of shared clonotypes between healthy human individuals. CD45RO-negative CD8 cells positively selected for CCR7 made up the naive population, which excluded terminally differentiated effector memory CD45RA+ cells. TCRdb's table, derived via immunoSEQ multiplex PCR, lists solely in-frame clones and lacks some. This table has about 2 million clones, around 96% appearing once. The source material was naive CD8+ T cells sorted from blood. These receptors were collected from a man aged 18 to 29 in good health.

The CDR3 here is CASSLGLAIQETQYF. The CDR3 DNA reads TGTGCCAGCAGCTTAGGACTAGCAATTCAAGAGACCCAGTACTTC. This chain links TRBV11-2 with TRBJ2-5; TRBD2 matches 7 bases. Trimming removed 1 base from V and 2 bases from J; junction bases left unmatched: 4. The CDR3 spans 15 residues. Germline V gene data show CDR1 as SGHAT and CDR2 as FQNNGV. Supplemented by reference TRBV11-2 and TRBJ2-5, the full variable domain reads EAGVAQSPRYKIIEKRQSVAFWCNPISGHATLYWYQQILGQGPKLLIQFQNNGVVDDSQLPKDRFSAERLKGVDSTLKIQPAKLEDSAVYLCASSLGLAIQETQYFGPGTRLLVL.

The V gene is TRBV28, the J gene TRBJ2-3, with a weak D call TRBD2 (5 bases). The CDR3 covers 14 residues. CDR1 and CDR2 (germline): MDHEN, SYDVKM. Trimming removed 7 bases at V and 2 bases at J, with 13 bases between. Here the CDR3 DNA reads TGTGCCAGCACCAAGGAGGTTTCCACAGATACGCAGTATTTT. This sequence encodes CASTKEVSTDTQYF.

The V and J genes are TRBV10-3 and TRBJ2-3; TRBD2 matches 9 bases. The ends lost 2 bases at V and 5 bases at J; junction bases unmatched: 11. Germline CDR1 is ENHRY and CDR2 is SYGVKD. The CDR3 runs to 17 residues. The CDR3 DNA reads as TGTGCCATCAGTGAGAGAGTAGCGGGAGTGGTTGAAGATACGCAGTATTTT. Protein product: CAISERVAGVVEDTQYF.

This chain joins TRBV27 and TRBJ2-3; TRBD2 matches 13 bases. Germline V lookup: CDR1 MNHEY, CDR2 SMNVEV (reference sequence). CDR3 length equals 15 residues. V gave up 6 bases and J gave up 4 bases; unmatched junction bases: 4. CDR3 in amino acids: CASRAGTSGADTQYF. The CDR3 nucleotides are TGTGCCAGCAGGGCCGGGACTAGCGGGGCAGATACGCAGTATTTT.

Concerning this clone itself: A much more abundant neighbour one base away suggests this may be a read error. The chain has TRBV7-3 and TRBJ1-1, with D perhaps TRBD1 (6 bases). The CDR3 covers 14 residues. CDR1 and CDR2 (germline): SGHTA, FQGTGA. Trimming stripped 3 bases from V and 0 bases from J, with 8 bases between. CDR3 sequence: CASSLEGVNTEAFF. In DNA form, the CDR3 reads TGTGCCAGCAGCTTGGAGGGGGTGAACACTGAAGCTTTCTTT.

The J gene is TRBJ2-7, the V gene TRBV27; D unresolved. Germline-derived CDR1 and CDR2 are MNHEY and SMNVEV (reference sequence). Between the trimmed V and J ends, which lost 0 bases and 2 bases, there was a span of 8 bases. CDR3 length: 14 residues. CDR3 sequence (DNA): TGTGCCAGCAGTTTATCAGCAGAGACCTACGAGCAGTACTTC. It specifies CASSLSAETYEQYF.

This clone came up once. The chain recombines TRBV10-3 with TRBJ1-1, with D possibly being TRBD1 (6 bases). Trimming shortened V by 0 bases and J by 11 bases, and 16 bases separated the two germline ends. The CDR3 covers 14 residues. Germline values: CDR1 ENHRY, CDR2 SYGVKD. CDR3 protein: CAISESTGPIGAFF. The CDR3 region has the DNA TGTGCCATCAGTGAGTCGACAGGTCCGATCGGGGCTTTCTTT.

The chain joins TRBV5-4 to TRBJ1-6; 8 bases are a match to TRBD1. Germline lookup yields CDR1 SGHNT and CDR2 YYREEE (reference sequence). V shed 4 bases, J shed 3 bases, and the junction held 6 bases outside the gene matches. The CDR3 loop spans 16 amino acids. CDR3 sequence: CASSIDRGLYNSPLHF. The CDR3 region has the DNA TGTGCCAGCAGCATCGACAGGGGCCTCTATAATTCACCCCTCCACTTT.

The chain has TRBV7-8 and TRBJ2-5; a weak D match, TRBD2 (5 bases). Deletions cut 5 bases from V and 0 bases from J, with 10 bases between. Germline V gene sequence: CDR1 SGHVS, CDR2 FQNEAQ. The CDR3 extends over 14 amino acids. CDR3 sequence reads: CASSLDSYQETQYF. DNA of the CDR3: TGTGCCAGCAGCCTGGACTCGTACCAAGAGACCCAGTACTTC.

The genes are TRBV11-2 and TRBJ2-7; perhaps D is TRBD1 or TRBD2 (6 bases each). V was trimmed by 3 bases and J by 7 bases, leaving 13 bases between them. The CDR3 contains 13 residues. CDR1 SGHAT and CDR2 FQNNGV come from the germline V gene. CDR3 loop: CASSFWGAEEQYF. The CDR3 region has the DNA TGTGCCAGCAGCTTCTGGGGGGCGGAAGAGCAGTACTTC.

This clone has just one count. The chain employs TRBV4-1 and TRBJ1-2; 9 bases line up with TRBD1. Germline CDR1 reads MGHRA; CDR2 reads YSYEKL. The CDR3 extends over 16 amino acids. V lost 0 bases, J lost 5 bases, and 7 bases stayed unmatched. CDR3 bases: TGCGCCAGCAGCCAAGATCCAGGGACAGGGAGTTATGGCTACACCTTC. The encoded protein is CASSQDPGTGSYGYTF.

The chain joins TRBV27 to TRBJ2-5; 9 bases align to TRBD1. Per the germline V gene, CDR1 is MNHEY and CDR2 is SMNVEV (reference sequence). J was trimmed by 5 bases and V by 3 bases; bases with no gene match: 7. This CDR3 is built from 15 residues. The DNA for the CDR3 is TGTGCCAGCAGTTTGGACAGGGGAAGTGGGGAGACCCAGTACTTC. It encodes CASSLDRGSGETQYF.

V usage is TRBV28 and J usage is TRBJ2-5, with D possibly being TRBD1 (5 bases). Trimming pared 7 bases from V and 0 bases from J, leaving 15 bases between. Germline values: CDR1 MDHEN, CDR2 SYDVKM. The CDR3 runs to 15 residues. The CDR3 DNA sequence: TGTGCCAGCAATGGGGCAGGGTGGAACCAAGAGACCCAGTACTTC. Translating it yields CASNGAGWNQETQYF.

The chain couples TRBV10-3 to TRBJ1-1; no clear D. This CDR3 comprises 15 residues. The V end was cut by 5 bases, the J end by 0 bases, with 13 bases between. Germline V gene sequence: CDR1 ENHRY, CDR2 SYGVKD. The chain's CDR3 is CAISTPAGMNTEAFF. CDR3 sequence (DNA): TGTGCCATCAGTACCCCGGCCGGCATGAACACTGAAGCTTTCTTT.

The rearrangement joins TRBV27 to TRBJ1-1; D remains unclear. V dropped 8 bases and J dropped 1 base, with 11 bases sitting between them. The CDR3 covers 13 residues. Looked up from germline, CDR1 is MNHEY and CDR2 is SMNVEV (reference sequence). CDR3 bases: TGTGCCAGCTGGCCTTACGGGAACACTGAAGCTTTCTTT. Translated: CASWPYGNTEAFF.

This clone was counted once. The chain combines TRBV7-9 with TRBJ2-1, with a possible D match to TRBD2 (6 bases). The length of the CDR3 is 16 residues. The V gene lost 5 bases and the J gene lost 7 bases, with 21 bases spanning the gap. The V gene's germline CDR1 is SEHNR and CDR2 FQNEAQ (reference sequence). The CDR3 DNA sequence: TGTGCCAGCAGCGGCGTCGGAGGAGGGGTTGGAAATGAGCAGTTCTTC. It translates to CASSGVGGGVGNEQFF.

V is TRBV4-1 and J is TRBJ2-1; 10 bases agree with TRBD2. The CDR3 length is 16 residues. Trimming took 2 bases from V and 8 from J; bases not matched to a gene: 9. Germline V CDR1 and CDR2: MGHRA, YSYEKL. CDR3 nucleotides: TGCGCCAGCAGCCAATCTAATAGCGGGAGGTTTGATGAGCAGTTCTTC. It translates to CASSQSNSGRFDEQFF.

Details on this clone: A much more abundant neighbour one base away suggests this may be a read error. The chain joins TRBV7-8 to TRBJ2-7; D unresolved. Germline CDR1 is SGHVS and CDR2 is FQNEAQ. Deletions cut 5 bases from V and 3 bases from J, with 5 bases between. The CDR3 totals 11 residues. DNA of the CDR3: TGTGCCAGCAGCCCCTACTACGAGCAGTACTTC. It translates to CASSPYYEQYF.

As concerns this clone: This CDR3 is also generated by other DNA sequences in the sample. In DNA form, the CDR3 reads TGTGCCAGCAGCCCCGGACAGGGTACCTACGAGCAGTACTTC. As protein: CASSPGQGTYEQYF. This chain joins TRBV9 and TRBJ2-7, with TRBD1 matching over 8 bases. There are 14 residues in the CDR3. V was pared by 4 bases and J by 2 bases, with 5 bases of the junction left unmatched. Germline CDR1 is SGDLS and CDR2 is YYNGEE.

The CDR3 loop reads CASSLNPGLAAYNEQFF. Here the CDR3 DNA reads TGTGCCAGCAGTTTAAATCCGGGACTAGCGGCCTACAATGAGCAGTTCTTC. This sequence joins TRBV27 and TRBJ2-1; 11 bases fit TRBD2. The J segment lost 2 bases and the V segment lost 2 bases, leaving 5 bases of the junction unmatched. Germline CDR1 MNHEY, CDR2 SMNVEV (reference sequence). This CDR3 comprises 17 residues.

V is TRBV6-5 and J is TRBJ1-2; 7 nucleotides match TRBD1. CDR1 MNHEY and CDR2 SVGAGI come from the germline V gene. Losses at the gene ends were 0 bases for V and 10 bases for J; bases not matched to a gene: 8. This CDR3 has 14 residues. CDR3 nucleotides: TGTGCCAGCAGTTACTCGCCAGGGGGTAGGGACTACACCTTC. It is translated as CASSYSPGGRDYTF.

The V and J genes are TRBV10-3 and TRBJ2-3, with 15 nucleotides matching TRBD2. Germline V gene lookup returns CDR1 ENHRY and CDR2 SYGVKD. Trimming cost V 10 bases and J 3 bases; bases outside gene matches: 14. The CDR3 contains 18 residues. The CDR3 is CATSWGLAGGTGTDTQYF. CDR3 in DNA: TGTGCCACCTCATGGGGACTAGCGGGAGGTACAGGGACAGATACGCAGTATTTT.

V gene TRBV19 combines with J gene TRBJ1-1, with D perhaps TRBD1 (5 bases). CDR3 length: 16 residues. V shed 0 bases and J shed 5 bases, with 16 bases lying between them. CDR1 and CDR2 from the germline V gene are LNHDA and SQIVND (reference sequence). The CDR3 reads CASSIDRAGRGTEAFF. CDR3 DNA: TGTGCCAGTAGTATAGATCGTGCAGGGAGGGGAACTGAAGCTTTCTTT.

The chain couples TRBV5-6 to TRBJ1-1, with D perhaps matching TRBD1 (5 bases). The germline CDR1 and CDR2 sequences are SGHDT and YYEEEE. CDR3 length equals 15 residues. V lost 0 bases to trimming and J lost 6 bases, with 15 bases between them. As DNA, the CDR3 is TGTGCCAGCAGCTTGGCTAGCTGGGGACGGCCTGAAGCTTTCTTT. This sequence encodes CASSLASWGRPEAFF.